This T cell receptor (beta chain) was obtained from a study of T cells in Graves' hyperthyroidism and ophthalmopathy (dated by TCRdb to the late 2010s). In the study overall: Peripheral blood was sampled at the time of initial diagnosis, prior to any treatment. In about 6 Graves' hyperthyroidism patients, the study also compared T-cell repertoires from thyroid tissue with T-cell repertoires from blood. The paper reports TCR Vbeta CDR3 sequencing of approximately 130 peripheral blood samples: fewer than 50 ophthalmopathy, roughly 74 hyperthyroidism and 17 progressor patients. After blood sampling, hyperthyroidism patients were treated with methimazole at a starting dose of 30 mg daily, and ophthalmopathy patients were treated with high-dose intravenous methylprednisolone. The 100 discovery patients were divided at random into training and test sets in a 7:3 ratio. A discovery cohort of approximately 97 patients, 43 with Graves' ophthalmopathy and roughly 59 with stable Graves' hyperthyroidism, was used to find distinguishing TCR V-J signatures. Whether ophthalmopathy could be predicted prospectively was tested in an independent validation cohort made up of 18 to 20 hyperthyroidism patients plus 17 patients who later progressed to ophthalmopathy. The investigation overall reported the following: Most expanded thyroid clonotypes (frequency above 0.001) were also found in blood, which suggests that blood repertoires may mirror thyroid immune responses. No statistical method was used to fix the sample size in advance, and group allocation was not hidden from the investigators. In validation, the model predicted progression to ophthalmopathy with 55% to 71% sensitivity and less than 75% specificity, a median of about six months before onset. Ophthalmopathy was separated from stable hyperthyroidism by a 13 V-J signature model, with approximately 90% sensitivity and approximately 81% specificity obtained in cross-validation and 80%/75% obtained in testing.

As concerns this clonotype: Its recognized antigen is unknown. It has no much larger one-base neighbor in the sample; base qualities were not kept.

In the ophthalmopathy patients, disease was moderately to severely active, with a Clinical Activity Score of 3 or more, a NOSPECS grade of 4 or more, and a duration of less than 3 months. Patients with uncontrolled infections, other autoimmune diseases, pregnancy or lactation were excluded. Diagnoses relied on clinical symptoms, serum thyroxine and TRAb, thyroid ultrasound and orbital computed tomography. PBMCs were separated from over 9 ml of fresh peripheral blood using Ficoll-Paque density gradient centrifugation. Total RNA was extracted with Trizol reagent, and quality was checked on an Agilent 2100 Bioanalyzer. TCR beta CDR3 regions were amplified from RNA transcripts. The first round of RT-PCR for the TCR CDR3 was performed with the HTBI primer set and the Qiagen OneStep RT-PCR kit. Libraries were constructed in a second round of multiplex PCR, after which size selection and purification were performed. Sequencing of the libraries was done on an Illumina HiSeq2000 using paired-end 100 bp reads. The original methods were these. Raw data were processed with SOAPnuke, discarding reads with adapters, uncalled bases, mean Phred below 15, or no exact constant-primer or identifier match. COPE v1.2.5 was used to merge high-quality paired reads, and clonotypes were defined as unique nucleotide sequences. Clonotypes were aligned to IMGT TRBV, TRBD and TRBJ reference segments using MiTCR v1.1. Only V-J combinations with frequency above 0.0001, covering about 99% of repertoires, were analysed. The TCS score was defined as the ratio of F50 (clonal expansion) to E x V (chaos), calculated using BLOSUM62-based TCRdist between CDR3 peptides within each V-J. Welch's t-statistics and random forest reduced 500 to 650 V-J features to 10 to 15, which were used in a naive Bayes classifier (R e1071). Clones were called with MiXCR by TCRdb after fastp trimmed the public reads at Q25, and only in-frame beta chains were retained. Rows are combined by CDR3 protein, so each entry shows the most common genes and DNA. TCRdb's processing, not the authors' own work, is the source of the V and J calls. This sample gives around 570,000 distinct CDR3 sequences in total; about 20% of them show up just once. The biggest ten clones account for 47% of the sample.

From a lookup of the germline V gene, CDR1 and CDR2 are SNHLY and FYNNEI. The CDR3, cysteine through phenylalanine, is 14 amino acids long. CDR3 DNA is the only sequence kept; it has 42 bases, read in frame from the first base. V gives up 10 bases and J gives up 1 base, and the segment between their germline ends measures 16 bases. The V and J segments used are TRBV2 and TRBJ1-1; TRBD1 might be the D gene, on 6 matching bases. This receptor was taken from a man aged 40-49 years with Graves' ophthalmopathy. The sequenced sample consisted of blood. The CDR3 amino acid sequence is: CATQFKGGNTEAFF. The DNA sequence is as follows: TGTGCCACCCAATTTAAAGGGGGGAACACTGAAGCTTTCTTT.